Each of the 7 T cell receptor beta chains below was sequenced from the same sample in a study of blood T cell repertoires in COVID-19. Repertoires were generated with immunoSEQ multiplex PCR, while TCRdb's copy carries only in-frame clones and drops some. The repertoire has some 100,000 clones, about nine tenths of them found once; the top ten carry around 2.1%. Material: peripheral blood. These TCRs come from a man aged 50 or older with active COVID-19.

This clone was observed a single time. This rearrangement joins TRBV6-2 or TRBV6-3 to TRBJ1-1; maybe TRBD1 (6 bases). Per germline, CDR1 MNHEY and CDR2 SVGEGT. The CDR3 covers 15 residues. The germline V and J ends were trimmed by 2 bases and 0 bases, with 10 bases remaining between them. CDR3 loop: CASSYGGAMNTEAFF. The CDR3 nucleotides read TGTGCCAGCAGTTACGGGGGGGCAATGAACACTGAAGCTTTCTTT.

The chain joins TRBV18 to TRBJ2-2; 7 bases are a match to TRBD1. The CDR3 runs to 18 residues. The V gene end was trimmed by 3 bases and the J gene end by 0 bases; junction bases not matched to a gene: 10. Per the germline V gene, CDR1 is KGHSH and CDR2 is LQKENI. The CDR3 is CASSPKTQGKANTGELFF. The CDR3 DNA reads as TGTGCCAGCTCACCGAAAACACAGGGGAAGGCGAACACCGGGGAGCTGTTTTTT.

This clone was seen just once. This sequence joins TRBV5-6 and TRBJ2-1; the match to TRBD2 covers 11 bases. The CDR3 has 18 residues. Losses at the gene ends were 2 bases for V and 3 bases for J; bases not matched to a gene: 10. The germline V gene encodes CDR1 SGHDT and CDR2 YYEEEE. CDR3 bases: TGTGCCAGCAGCTTTACTAGCGGGGGAAGCCCAGTCTACAATGAGCAGTTCTTC. Translating gives CASSFTSGGSPVYNEQFF.

The chain links TRBV12-5 to TRBJ2-1, with D possibly being TRBD1 (6 bases). This CDR3 comprises 16 residues. Trimming removed 0 bases at V and 8 bases at J, with 17 bases between. Germline V gives CDR1 LGHNT, CDR2 FRNRAP. CDR3: CASGLVLAGVGHEQFF. In DNA form, the CDR3 reads TGTGCTAGTGGTTTGGTACTGGCAGGGGTTGGTCATGAGCAGTTCTTC.

In this sample, this clone turned up once. This sequence joins TRBV9 and TRBJ2-5; the match to TRBD2 covers 14 bases. From germline, CDR1 is SGDLS and CDR2 YYNGEE. The CDR3 totals 18 residues. V shed 4 bases, J shed 4 bases, and the junction held 12 bases outside the gene matches. DNA of the CDR3: TGTGCCAGCAGCCCAACCCTGACTAGCGGGGGGGCCGGAGAGACCCAGTACTTC. Translated: CASSPTLTSGGAGETQYF.

This rearrangement joins TRBV5-6 to TRBJ1-1; unclear D gene. V was pared by 4 bases and J by 0 bases, with 10 bases between. Looked up from germline, CDR1 is SGHDT and CDR2 is YYEEEE. The CDR3 extends over 14 amino acids. In DNA, the CDR3 is TGTGCCAGCAGCGCCGGACTGATGAACACTGAAGCTTTCTTT. Translated, it gives CASSAGLMNTEAFF.

The chain uses TRBV4-1 and TRBJ2-3; D possibly corresponds to TRBD1 (5 bases). This CDR3 region has 14 residues. Deletions cut 1 base from V and 6 bases from J, with 11 bases between. In germline, CDR1 is MGHRA, CDR2 YSYEKL. The CDR3 DNA follows: TGCGCCAGCAGCCAAGGTTTAAGGGGTGATACGCAGTATTTT. This gives the protein CASSQGLRGDTQYF.